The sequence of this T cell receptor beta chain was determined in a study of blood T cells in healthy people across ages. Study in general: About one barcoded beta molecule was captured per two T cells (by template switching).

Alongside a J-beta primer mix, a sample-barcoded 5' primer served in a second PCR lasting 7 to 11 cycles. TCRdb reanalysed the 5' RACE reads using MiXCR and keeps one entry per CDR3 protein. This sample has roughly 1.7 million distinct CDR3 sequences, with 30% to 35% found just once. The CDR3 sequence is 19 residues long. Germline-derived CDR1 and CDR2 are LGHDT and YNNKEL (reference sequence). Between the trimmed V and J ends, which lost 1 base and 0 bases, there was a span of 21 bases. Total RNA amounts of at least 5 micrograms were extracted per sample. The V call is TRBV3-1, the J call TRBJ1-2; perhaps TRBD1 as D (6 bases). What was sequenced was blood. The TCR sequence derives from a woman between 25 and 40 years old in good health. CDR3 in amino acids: CASSQGRTALFAPNYGYTF. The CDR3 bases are TGTGCCAGCAGCCAAGGCAGGACAGCGCTCTTTGCCCCTAACTATGGCTACACCTTC.